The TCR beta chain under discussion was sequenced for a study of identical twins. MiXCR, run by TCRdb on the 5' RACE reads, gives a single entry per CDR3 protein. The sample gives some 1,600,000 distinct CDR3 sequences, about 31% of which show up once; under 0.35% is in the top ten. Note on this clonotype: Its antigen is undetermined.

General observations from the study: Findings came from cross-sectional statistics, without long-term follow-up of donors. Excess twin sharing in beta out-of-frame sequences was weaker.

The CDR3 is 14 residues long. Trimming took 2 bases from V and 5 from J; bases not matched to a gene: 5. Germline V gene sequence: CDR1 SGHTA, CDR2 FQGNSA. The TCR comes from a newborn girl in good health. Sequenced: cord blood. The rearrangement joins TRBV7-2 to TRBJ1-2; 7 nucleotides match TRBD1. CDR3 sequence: CASSLYRGFYGYTF. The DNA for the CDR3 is TGTGCCAGCAGCTTATACAGGGGATTTTATGGCTACACCTTC.